There are a few counts of the clone carrying this T cell receptor beta chain. Its antigen remains unknown. This CDR3 is 15 amino acids long. Germline V gene sequence: CDR1 MNHNS, CDR2 SASEGT. Trimming cost V 3 bases and J 0 bases; bases outside gene matches: 2. A J-beta primer mix and a sample-barcoded 5' primer were used in a second PCR of roughly 6 to 12 cycles. Each CDR3 protein gets one entry after TCRdb re-called the 5' RACE reads with MiXCR. There are approximately 1.5 million distinct CDR3 sequences in the sample; 35% to 45% occur only once, and more than 4% lies in the top ten. This sample stems from a study of blood T cells in healthy people across ages. General study findings and limits: Aged donors had fewer naive CD4+ cells and lower diversity than long-lived donors.

Sequenced sample: blood. J is TRBJ2-3 and V is TRBV6-1; 8 bases map to TRBD1. The receptor's source is a woman between 18 and 29 years old in good health. The CDR3 is CASSEGQASTDTQYF. CDR3 sequence (DNA): TGTGCCAGCAGTGAGGGACAGGCAAGCACAGATACGCAGTATTTT.